The table lists the clone carrying this T cell receptor beta chain with a count of one. The antigen remains unidentified. This CDR3 comprises 15 residues. The trim removed 4 bases at V and 1 base at J, leaving 5 bases unmatched. Germline CDR1 is MDHEN and CDR2 is SYDVKM. The data stem from a study of cytomegalovirus exposure and HLA in healthy donors. Study-wide points: Testing in vitro showed a few CMV-associated chains specific for CMV antigens.

Primers: 60 Vbeta forward and 13 Jbeta reverse. Data came from immunoSEQ multiplex PCR; TCRdb stores just in-frame clones and leaves some out. Among under 200,000 clones listed, approximately 88% were seen once. The chain recombines TRBV28 with TRBJ2-7; 9 nucleotides line up with TRBD1. Input material: PBMCs. The clonotype originates from a man aged 25-40 years in good health and CMV-seronegative. CDR3 DNA: TGTGCCAGCAGTTCGCGACAGGGGGGATCCTACGAGCAGTACTTC. Its protein is CASSSRQGGSYEQYF.